This TCR beta chain comes out of a study of blood T cell repertoires in COVID-19. Study-level background: T cells, B-cell-depleted T cells, or PBMCs provided the cDNA or gDNA that served as material.

Participant age was about 18 to 89 years, and participants resided in roughly 25 US areas. Cohort placement rested on clinical history that participants reported themselves. How the authors handled the data: How many nucleated cells were present was estimated from reference gene primer amplification. Produced via immunoSEQ multiplex PCR; TCRdb's table is partial and in-frame only. V, J and clone size are taken as reported in that table, and D and trimming were inferred from the DNA itself. This sample has approximately 300,000 clones, with about nine tenths found just once. From germline, CDR1 is SGHNT and CDR2 YYREEE (reference sequence). The CDR3 is 18 residues long. After removal of 0 bases from V and 8 bases from J, the junction contained 14 bases not matched to a gene.

The material sequenced was PBMCs or T cells enriched from blood (not recorded which). V usage is TRBV5-4 and J usage is TRBJ2-2; TRBD2 matches 9 bases. The receptor's source is a woman between 18 and 29 years old who had recovered from COVID-19. CDR3 bases: TGTGCCAGCAGCTTGGCGGGAGAAGCGGGGGGCCTCACGGGGGAGCTGTTTTTT. It codes for CASSLAGEAGGLTGELFF.